This T cell receptor beta chain was captured in a study of beta chain features in type 1 diabetes. The CDR3 loop spans 15 amino acids. From germline, CDR1 is MDHEN and CDR2 SYDVKM. The V gene end was trimmed by 5 bases and the J gene end by 5 bases; junction bases not matched to a gene: 7. The authors reverse transcribed all of the isolated RNA, so sequencing captured expressed TCRB transcripts. The assay was immunoSEQ multiplex PCR, and TCRdb's table has in-frame clones only and misses some. The table has approximately 360,000 clones, around 12% seen once; the top ten hold 0.0095% to 0.013%. This clone showed up just a few times. What it binds is not known. The study's findings and limits: Shorter TCRB CDR3s, moderately but significantly so, were found in Type 1 diabetes patients in all four CD4+ subsets.

A CD45RO/CCR7/CD25/CD127/CD95/CD27 panel sorted naive, central memory, regulatory and stem cell-like memory CD4+ cells. The sample comprised naive CD4+ T cells from blood. This chain joins TRBV28 and TRBJ2-1; TRBD1 aligns across 9 bases. The source of this sequence is a woman aged 18-29 years with type 1 diabetes. The CDR3 region has the DNA TGTGCCAGCAGTACACAGGGGGCCCAGAACAATGAGCAGTTCTTC. Translating gives CASSTQGAQNNEQFF.